The 7 T cell receptor beta chains presented below share a single source sample, sequenced in a study of shared clonotypes between healthy human individuals. Using immunoSEQ multiplex PCR, the repertoire was profiled, and TCRdb retains in-frame clones only, with some absent. The sample holds around 550,000 clones, less than 96% seen once. Sample: naive CD4+ T cells sorted from blood. Subset here: CD45RA+ positively selected. All receptors derive from a woman aged 25-40 years in good health.

V usage is TRBV7-2 and J usage is TRBJ2-7, with D perhaps matching TRBD1 (5 bases). From germline, CDR1 is SGHTA and CDR2 FQGNSA. The germline V and J ends were trimmed by 0 bases and 3 bases, with 12 bases remaining between them. The CDR3 runs 15 residues. CDR3 residues: CASSLALKQGYEQYF. CDR3 bases: TGTGCCAGCAGCTTAGCTTTAAAGCAGGGCTACGAGCAGTACTTC.

This chain uses TRBV2 with TRBJ1-1, with D possibly TRBD1 on 5 matching bases. Trimming pared 1 base from V and 8 bases from J, leaving 17 bases between. CDR3 length: 15 amino acids. Germline values: CDR1 SNHLY, CDR2 FYNNEI. CDR3 bases: TGTGCCAGCAGTGAAGGGCCCAGAGGGGCTCTGGAAGCTTTCTTT. Amino acid sequence: CASSEGPRGALEAFF.

This clone occurred once. The chain links TRBV10-1 to TRBJ2-7; D might be TRBD2 (5 bases). Germline CDR1 and CDR2: WNHNN and SYGVQD (reference sequence). Trimming left V 3 bases short and J 6 bases short, with 18 bases between. The CDR3 totals 15 residues. The CDR3 sequence: CASSERRAGSGEQYF. The DNA for the CDR3 is TGCGCCAGCAGTGAACGGCGGGCTGGGTCGGGCGAGCAGTACTTC.

The chain has TRBV2 and TRBJ2-7; a weak D match, TRBD1 (6 bases). V was clipped by 3 bases and J by 0 bases, with 9 bases between them. The CDR3 spans 14 residues. Germline V gives CDR1 SNHLY, CDR2 FYNNEI. The CDR3 region is CASSDGRGSYEQYF. CDR3 nucleotide sequence: TGTGCCAGCAGTGACGGCAGGGGCTCCTACGAGCAGTACTTC.

DNA of the CDR3: TGTGCCAGCAAGAAGACACCAAACACTGAAGCTTTCTTT. Protein: CASKKTPNTEAFF. The chain uses TRBV6-1 and TRBJ1-1; D gene ambiguous. The V gene lost 7 bases and the J gene lost 2 bases, with 11 bases spanning the gap. CDR1 is MNHNS and CDR2 is SASEGT in the germline V gene. This CDR3 comprises 13 residues.

The rearrangement links TRBV5-1 to TRBJ1-2; D gene ambiguous. The CDR3 totals 12 residues. In germline, CDR1 is SGHRS, CDR2 YFSETQ. V dropped 4 bases and J dropped 6 bases, with 10 bases sitting between them. The CDR3 sequence is CASSPGEDGYTF. The CDR3 region has the DNA TGCGCCAGCAGCCCCGGCGAGGATGGCTACACCTTC.

The chain is built from TRBV19 and TRBJ2-7, with 13 bases lining up with TRBD2. The V gene end was trimmed by 0 bases and the J gene end by 5 bases; junction bases not matched to a gene: 7. The CDR3 is made up of 17 amino acids. Germline V CDR1 and CDR2: LNHDA, SQIVND (reference sequence). The CDR3 nucleotides are TGTGCCAGTAGTATAGATCACGGACTAGCGGGAGTTAACGAGCAGTACTTC. Encoded protein: CASSIDHGLAGVNEQYF.